This passage covers 23 T cell receptor beta chains from one sample sequenced in a study of human T cells and chemical hapten exposure. From the RACE reads, TCRdb called clonotypes with MiXCR, one entry per CDR3 protein. The sample contains approximately 84,000 distinct CDR3 sequences, around a tenth of which appear only once. Time point indicated: patch test 2, 6 weeks after DPC sensitization. The treatment denotes: therapeutic diphenylcyclopropenone sensitization with weekly scalp DPC. Material: whole blood, obtained in connection with sensitization to the hapten diphenylcyclopropenone (DPC). The receptors shown here come from a man between 18 and 35 years old with alopecia areata. Some clones in this sample may be carry-over from other donors' samples.

For this clonotype: With a much larger clone just one base away, this may be a read error. The chain uses TRBV2 and TRBJ2-1; tentative D call: TRBD1 (6 bases). Germline values: CDR1 SNHLY, CDR2 FYNNEI. V gave up 6 bases and J gave up 12 bases, with 12 bases separating them. The CDR3 extends over 11 amino acids. CDR3 nucleotides: TGTGCCAGCAGGGGCAGGGGTAGGCAGTTCTTC. Protein sequence: CASRGRGRQFF.

This clonotype was seen more than once but under ten times. V usage is TRBV29-1 and J usage is TRBJ2-4; D may correspond to TRBD1 or TRBD2 (5 bases each). From germline, CDR1 is SQVTM and CDR2 ANQGSEA. The CDR3 totals 14 residues. The V and J ends lost 6 bases and 6 bases respectively, with 18 bases between them. CDR3 region: CSVRGRIRPNIQYF. Written as DNA, the CDR3 is TGCAGCGTACGGGGACGGATCAGGCCAAACATTCAGTACTTC.

This clonotype was observed a handful of times. The chain couples TRBV5-1 to TRBJ2-3; 9 nucleotides line up with TRBD2. CDR1 and CDR2 from the germline V gene are SGHRS and YFSETQ. The CDR3 runs 16 residues. V lost 1 base to trimming and J lost 1 base; unmatched junction nucleotides: 4. For the CDR3, the DNA is TGCGCCAGCAGCTTGATGGCTAGCGGGGGCACAGATACGCAGTATTTT. This codes for CASSLMASGGTDTQYF. Full variable domain (remainder filled in from reference TRBV5-1 and TRBJ2-3): KAGVTQTPRYLIKTRGQQVTLSCSPISGHRSVSWYQQTPGQGLQFLFEYFSETQRNKGNFPGRFSGRQFSNSRSEMNVSTLELGDSALYLCASSLMASGGTDTQYFGPGTRLTVL.

The chain has TRBV4-1 and TRBJ2-1; 7 bases are shared with TRBD2. Germline V gene data show CDR1 as MGHRA and CDR2 as YSYEKL. V lost 4 bases to trimming and J lost 6 bases; unmatched junction nucleotides: 6. There are 14 residues in the CDR3. CDR3 bases: TGCGCCAGCAGCCGGCTAGCGGTGATCAATGAGCAGTTCTTC. As protein: CASSRLAVINEQFF.

The chain joins TRBV7-9 to TRBJ2-2; 7 nucleotides match TRBD1. With V trimmed by 4 bases and J by 4 bases, 6 bases remained unmatched. The CDR3 runs to 15 residues. Per the germline V gene, CDR1 is SEHNR and CDR2 is FQNEAQ (reference sequence). The CDR3 coding sequence is TGTGCCAGCAGCTCTGCAGGGGGATCCACCGGGGAGCTGTTTTTT. This sequence encodes CASSSAGGSTGELFF.

The V call is TRBV10-3, the J call TRBJ1-1; D perhaps matches TRBD1 (5 bases). In germline, CDR1 is ENHRY, CDR2 SYGVKD. This CDR3 has 14 residues. V was trimmed by 3 bases and J by 1 base, leaving 9 bases between them. This CDR3 is CAISEEGRNTEAFF. The CDR3 coding sequence is TGTGCCATCAGTGAAGAGGGGAGGAACACTGAAGCTTTCTTT.

This clonotype came up a few times. The J gene is TRBJ1-5, the V gene TRBV18; D gene ambiguous. Trimming stripped 2 bases from V and 1 base from J, with 15 bases between. The CDR3 runs 17 residues. Germline values: CDR1 KGHSH, CDR2 LQKENI. In DNA, the CDR3 is TGTGCCAGCTCACCAAGGGAGGGTAACCCCAGCAATCAGCCCCAGCATTTT. Translation: CASSPREGNPSNQPQHF. Variable domain in full (rest from reference TRBV18 and TRBJ1-5): NAGVMQNPRHLVRRRGQEARLRCSPMKGHSHVYWYRQLPEEGLKFMVYLQKENIIDESGMPKERFSAEFPKEGPSILRIQQVVRGDSAAYFCASSPREGNPSNQPQHFGDGTRLSIL.

The chain is built from TRBV9 and TRBJ1-1; no firm D call. The CDR3 runs 14 residues. V was trimmed by 0 bases and J by 11 bases, leaving 17 bases between them. The germline gives CDR1 SGDLS, CDR2 YYNGEE. The CDR3 bases are TGTGCCAGCAGCGTAGGAGAGGAATCGGCAAATGCTTTCTTT. It yields the protein CASSVGEESANAFF.

The chain is built from TRBV18 and TRBJ1-1, with TRBD1 identical over 7 bases. Trimming removed 1 base from V and 2 bases from J; junction bases left unmatched: 4. Germline lookup yields CDR1 KGHSH and CDR2 LQKENI. The CDR3 extends over 15 amino acids. Here the CDR3 DNA reads TGTGCCAGCTCACCACAGGGACAGCCAAACACTGAAGCTTTCTTT. This codes for CASSPQGQPNTEAFF.

This clonotype was seen once. The J gene is TRBJ2-7, the V gene TRBV20-1; D is uncertain. CDR1 and CDR2 from the germline V gene are DFQATT and SNEGSKA (reference sequence). This CDR3 contains 15 residues. The V end lost 0 bases, the J end lost 2 bases, and 14 bases lay between the germline ends. CDR3 in amino acids: CSARDRAESTYEQYF. The CDR3 bases are TGCAGTGCTAGAGATCGGGCGGAGTCTACCTACGAGCAGTACTTC.

This clonotype was recorded a few times. The chain's CDR3 is CASSQGHLRGFNTEAFF. As DNA, the CDR3 is TGCGCCAGCAGCCAAGGACATTTGAGGGGTTTTAACACTGAAGCTTTCTTT. V usage is TRBV4-1 and J usage is TRBJ1-1; D may be TRBD1 (5 bases). Germline V lookup: CDR1 MGHRA, CDR2 YSYEKL. Trimming left V 1 base short and J 2 bases short, with 17 bases between. The length of the CDR3 is 17 residues.

This sequence joins TRBV5-1 and TRBJ2-3; D may be TRBD1 or TRBD2 (5 bases each). The CDR3 is 15 amino acids. Germline V lookup: CDR1 SGHRS, CDR2 YFSETQ. V was shortened by 0 bases and J by 0 bases, with 8 bases between the two germline ends. CDR3 in amino acids: CASSLGGPSTDTQYF. For the CDR3, the DNA is TGCGCCAGCAGCTTGGGGGGACCGAGCACAGATACGCAGTATTTT.

Ten or more counts support this clonotype. J is TRBJ1-3 and V is TRBV7-9; D is ambiguous. V was clipped by 5 bases and J by 4 bases, with 15 bases between them. The CDR3 extends over 15 amino acids. Germline lookup yields CDR1 SEHNR and CDR2 FQNEAQ (reference sequence). The CDR3 loop is CASSPPRRFGNTIYF. The DNA for the CDR3 is TGTGCCAGCAGCCCCCCCCGGAGGTTCGGAAACACCATATATTTT.

This clonotype was counted at least ten times. The chain employs TRBV11-2 and TRBJ2-5; 7 nucleotides align to TRBD1. Germline V gene sequence: CDR1 SGHAT, CDR2 FQNNGV. This CDR3 has 14 residues. Trimming at V came to 4 bases and at J to 7 bases, leaving 9 bases not matched to a gene. The CDR3 loop is CASSSWDRRRTQYF. In nucleotides, the CDR3 is TGTGCCAGCAGCTCCTGGGACAGAAGAAGGACCCAGTACTTC.

The chain is built from TRBV7-9 and TRBJ2-1; TRBD1 matches 8 bases. CDR3 length: 14 residues. With V trimmed by 3 bases and J by 4 bases, 2 bases remained unmatched. Germline V gene lookup returns CDR1 SEHNR and CDR2 FQNEAQ (reference sequence). The CDR3 is CASSFRDRYNEQFF. Written as DNA, the CDR3 is TGTGCCAGCAGCTTCCGGGACAGGTACAATGAGCAGTTCTTC.

In its sample, this clonotype was seen a few times. The chain couples TRBV5-1 to TRBJ1-3; D is ambiguous. The CDR3 extends over 13 amino acids. Germline assignment: CDR1 SGHRS and CDR2 YFSETQ. Trimming cost V 4 bases and J 2 bases, with 7 bases left between them. CDR3 coding DNA: TGCGCCAGCAGCAACCCGGCTGGAAACACCATATATTTT. Encoded protein: CASSNPAGNTIYF.

The chain recombines TRBV29-1 with TRBJ2-3; perhaps TRBD2 as D (6 bases). V lost 4 bases and J lost 6, with 23 bases in between. Germline V gene data show CDR1 as SQVTM and CDR2 as ANQGSEA. This CDR3 has 16 amino acids. The CDR3 DNA reads as TGCAGCGTTGCCGCGGAGGGGCGGACGATCGTTGATACGCAGTATTTT. This codes for CSVAAEGRTIVDTQYF.

In regard to this clonotype: Its ends do not fully match the called genes, so a read error is possible. The CDR3: CGVVLSRNYGYTF. CDR3 DNA sequence: TGCGGCGTTGTTCTTTCCCGAAACTATGGCTACACCTTC. The rearrangement uses TRBV29-1 and TRBJ1-2; D is undetermined. Germline-derived CDR1 and CDR2 are SQVTM and ANQGSEA. The CDR3 sequence is 13 residues long.

This clonotype was seen at least ten times. The genes are TRBV5-5 and TRBJ2-3; D is undetermined. Trimming stripped 0 bases from V and 2 bases from J, with 10 bases between. The germline V gene has CDR1 SGHKS and CDR2 YYEKEE (reference sequence). The CDR3 loop spans 15 amino acids. CDR3 coding DNA: TGTGCCAGCAGCTTGGGGACCGCTATCACAGATACGCAGTATTTT. As protein: CASSLGTAITDTQYF.

The chain links TRBV7-9 to TRBJ1-2; weak D call: TRBD1 (5 bases). The ends were cut back, 5 bases at V and 4 bases at J, with 8 bases in the middle. Looked up from germline, CDR1 is SEHNR and CDR2 is FQNEAQ (reference sequence). This CDR3 contains 12 residues. Written as DNA, the CDR3 is TGTGCCAGCAGCCCAGGGCTCTATGGCTACACCTTC. Protein: CASSPGLYGYTF. Drawing the rest from reference TRBV7-9 and TRBJ1-2, the complete variable domain is DTGVSQNPRHKITKRGQNVTFRCDPISEHNRLYWYRQTLGQGPEFLTYFQNEAQLEKSRLLSDRFSAERPKGSFSTLEIQRTEQGDSAMYLCASSPGLYGYTFGSGTRLTVV.

V usage is TRBV28 and J usage is TRBJ1-6; tentatively, D is TRBD1 (5 bases). Per germline, CDR1 MDHEN and CDR2 SYDVKM. Trimming shortened V by 2 bases and J by 9 bases, and 5 bases separated the two germline ends. The CDR3 spans 12 residues. The CDR3 DNA reads TGTGCCAGCAGTTTAGGGGGTTCACCCCTCCACTTT. Amino acid sequence: CASSLGGSPLHF.

This chain connects TRBV29-1 to TRBJ2-7; unclear D gene. Germline CDR1 reads SQVTM; CDR2 reads ANQGSEA. The CDR3 extends over 11 amino acids. V lost 5 bases and J lost 2, with 7 bases in between. CDR3 loop: CSVSETYEQYF. The CDR3 bases are TGCAGCGTTTCAGAGACCTACGAGCAGTACTTC.

About this clonotype: Possible read error: a much larger clone is one base away. The conserved phenylalanine or tryptophan normally closing the CDR3 is absent here, so this likely arose from a read error. The CDR3 loop is CASSVAGNTEAFL. The CDR3 DNA is TGTGCCAGCAGCGTAGCAGGGAATACTGAAGCTTTCTTA. This chain uses TRBV9 with TRBJ1-1; maybe TRBD1 (5 bases). With 0 bases removed from V and 5 bases from J, the gap between germline ends came to 8 bases. CDR1 SGDLS and CDR2 YYNGEE come from the germline V gene. There are 13 residues in the CDR3.